This entry lists 10 T cell receptor beta chains sequenced from one sample in a study of control samples from healthy donors and cancer patients. The method was immunoSEQ multiplex PCR; TCRdb's version includes in-frame clones alone and lacks a portion of them. Of 150,000 or so clones detected, approximately 93% appear once; the ten largest clones hold around 5.4%. Sample: blood. These TCRs come from a young man in good health.

V usage is TRBV11-2 and J usage is TRBJ1-2; D uncertain. The ends were cut back, 5 bases at V and 3 bases at J, with 10 bases in the middle. The germline CDR1 and CDR2 sequences are SGHAT and FQNNGV. The CDR3 totals 13 residues. The CDR3 DNA follows: TGTGCCAGCAGCCCCGGCCTTTACTATGGCTACACCTTC. Encoded protein: CASSPGLYYGYTF.

This clone was detected only a few times. The V call is TRBV5-1, the J call TRBJ1-5, with D possibly TRBD1 on 5 matching bases. Germline-derived CDR1 and CDR2 are SGHRS and YFSETQ. Trimming took 1 base from V and 1 from J, leaving 9 bases between them. The CDR3 has 15 amino acids. CDR3 residues: CASSLKGPSNQPQHF. The CDR3 DNA sequence: TGCGCCAGCAGCTTGAAGGGACCGAGCAATCAGCCCCAGCATTTT.

The J gene is TRBJ1-1, the V gene TRBV5-4; D call uncertain. There are 14 residues in the CDR3. Trimming took off 4 bases at V and 0 bases at J, with 10 bases between the two ends. The germline gives CDR1 SGHNT, CDR2 YYREEE (reference sequence). The CDR3 region has the DNA TGTGCCAGCAGCCCCGGTGGGCTGAACACTGAAGCTTTCTTT. This codes for CASSPGGLNTEAFF.

The V and J genes are TRBV20-1 and TRBJ2-1, with D hard to call. The CDR3 length is 8 residues. V was shortened by 3 bases and J by 9 bases, with 0 bases between the two germline ends. The germline CDR1 and CDR2 sequences are DFQATT and SNEGSKA (reference sequence). CDR3 loop: CSASEQFF. The DNA for the CDR3 is TGCAGTGCTAGTGAGCAGTTCTTC.

This chain connects TRBV10-3 to TRBJ2-7; D gene ambiguous. V was shortened by 6 bases and J by 1 base, with 7 bases between the two germline ends. In germline, CDR1 is ENHRY, CDR2 SYGVKD. The CDR3 has 12 residues. Here the CDR3 reads CAISPASYEQYF. In DNA, the CDR3 is TGTGCCATCAGCCCAGCTTCCTACGAGCAGTACTTC.

This clone was found once. The chain recombines TRBV5-1 with TRBJ2-3, with 8 bases lining up with TRBD1. Trimming removed 9 bases from V and 0 bases from J; junction bases left unmatched: 9. This CDR3 comprises 15 residues. Germline CDR1 reads SGHRS; CDR2 reads YFSETQ. CDR3 protein: CATPSGTGSTDTQYF. The CDR3 nucleotides are TGCGCCACCCCTTCTGGGACAGGTAGCACAGATACGCAGTATTTT.

This clone has a single count. This chain connects TRBV7-9 to TRBJ1-1; tentative D call: TRBD1 (6 bases). This CDR3 has 17 residues. Germline values: CDR1 SEHNR, CDR2 FQNEAQ (reference sequence). V was shortened by 3 bases and J by 3 bases, with 20 bases between the two germline ends. CDR3 nucleotide sequence: TGTGCCAGCAGCTTTAACGGGGCCAGGGGTCTCGACACTGAAGCTTTCTTT. Amino acid sequence: CASSFNGARGLDTEAFF.

The chain carries TRBV9 and TRBJ2-2; possibly TRBD2 for D (5 bases). In germline, CDR1 is SGDLS, CDR2 YYNGEE. The germline V and J ends were trimmed by 3 bases and 6 bases, with 9 bases remaining between them. CDR3 size: 13 residues. The CDR3: CASSGLRAGELFF. The CDR3 nucleotides are TGTGCCAGCAGCGGGCTGCGGGCCGGGGAGCTGTTTTTT.

In its sample, this clone was seen once. The V and J genes are TRBV12-3 or TRBV12-4 and TRBJ1-2; D gene ambiguous. Between the trimmed V and J ends, which lost 6 bases and 6 bases, there was a span of 14 bases. This CDR3 spans 13 amino acids. CDR3 residues: CASSLRVPHGYTF. The DNA of the CDR3 is TGTGCCAGCAGCCTGAGGGTCCCGCATGGCTACACCTTC.

The chain uses TRBV27 and TRBJ2-1; tentative D call: TRBD2 (5 bases). Germline CDR1 MNHEY, CDR2 SMNVEV (reference sequence). The V gene lost 6 bases and the J gene lost 6 bases, with 12 bases spanning the gap. The CDR3 contains 13 residues. The CDR3 loop reads CASSLGVVNEQFF. The CDR3 DNA reads TGTGCCAGCAGCCTCGGGGTAGTCAATGAGCAGTTCTTC.